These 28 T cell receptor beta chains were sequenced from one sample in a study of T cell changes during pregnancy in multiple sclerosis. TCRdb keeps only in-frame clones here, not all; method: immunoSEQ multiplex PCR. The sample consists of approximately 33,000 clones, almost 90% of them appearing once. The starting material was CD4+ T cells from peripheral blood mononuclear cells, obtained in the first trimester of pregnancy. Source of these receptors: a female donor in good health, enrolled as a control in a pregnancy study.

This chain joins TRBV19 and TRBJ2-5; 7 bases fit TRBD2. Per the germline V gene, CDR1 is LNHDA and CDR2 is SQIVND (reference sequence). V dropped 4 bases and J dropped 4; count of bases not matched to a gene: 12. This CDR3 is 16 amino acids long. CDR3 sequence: CASSTPRGSGGETQYF. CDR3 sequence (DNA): TGTGCCAGTAGTACCCCTCGGGGGTCGGGGGGAGAGACCCAGTACTTC.

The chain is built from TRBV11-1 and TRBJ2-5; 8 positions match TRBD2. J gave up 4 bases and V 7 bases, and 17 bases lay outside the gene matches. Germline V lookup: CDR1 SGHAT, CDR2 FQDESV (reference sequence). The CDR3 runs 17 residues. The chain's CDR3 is CASTVDRGGFTGETQYF. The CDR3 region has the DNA TGTGCCAGCACCGTGGATCGGGGGGGATTTACGGGAGAGACCCAGTACTTC.

The DNA of the CDR3 is TGTGCCACTTCCCAGGGGGCGGAAACTGAAGCTTTCTTT. This translates into CATSQGAETEAFF. The gene calls are TRBV18 and TRBJ1-1; TRBD1 matches at 8 bases. The CDR3 extends over 13 amino acids. In germline, CDR1 is KGHSH, CDR2 LQKENI. J gave up 5 bases and V 10 bases, and 9 bases lay outside the gene matches. The full variable domain, in which reference TRBV18 and TRBJ1-1 provide the parts outside the CDR3, is NAGVMQNPRHLVRRRGQEARLRCSPMKGHSHVYWYRQLPEEGLKFMVYLQKENIIDESGMPKERFSAEFPKEGPSILRIQQVVRGDSAAYFCATSQGAETEAFFGQGTRLTVV.

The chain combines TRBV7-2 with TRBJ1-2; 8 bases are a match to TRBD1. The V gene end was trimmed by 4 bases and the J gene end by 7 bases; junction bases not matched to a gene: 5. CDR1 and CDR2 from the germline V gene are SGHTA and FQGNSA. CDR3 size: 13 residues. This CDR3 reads CASSSGGVGGYTF. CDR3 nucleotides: TGTGCCAGCAGCTCAGGGGGCGTCGGTGGCTACACCTTC. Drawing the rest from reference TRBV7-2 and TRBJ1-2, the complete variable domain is GAGVSQSPSNKVTEKGKDVELRCDPISGHTALYWYRQSLGQGLEFLIYFQGNSAPDKSGLPSDRFSAERTGGSVSTLTIQRTQQEDSAVYLCASSSGGVGGYTFGSGTRLTVV.

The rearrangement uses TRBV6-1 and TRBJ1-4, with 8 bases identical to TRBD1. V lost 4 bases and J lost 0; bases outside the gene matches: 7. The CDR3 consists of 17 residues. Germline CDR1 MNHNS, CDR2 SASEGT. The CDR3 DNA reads TGTGCCAGCAGTGGGAACAGGGGGGCGGCAACTAATGAAAAACTGTTTTTT. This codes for CASSGNRGAATNEKLFF.

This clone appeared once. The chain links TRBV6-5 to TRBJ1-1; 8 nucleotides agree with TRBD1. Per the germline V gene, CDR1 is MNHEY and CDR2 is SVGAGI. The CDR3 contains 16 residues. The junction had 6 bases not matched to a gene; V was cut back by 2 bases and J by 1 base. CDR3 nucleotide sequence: TGTGCCAGCAGTTACCTTGGACAGGGAAGGAACACTGAAGCTTTCTTT. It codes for CASSYLGQGRNTEAFF.

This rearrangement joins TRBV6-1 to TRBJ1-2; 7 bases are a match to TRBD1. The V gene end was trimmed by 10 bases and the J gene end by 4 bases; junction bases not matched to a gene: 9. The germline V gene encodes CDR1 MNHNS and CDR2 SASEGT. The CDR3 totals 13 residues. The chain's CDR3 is CATTGTATYGYTF. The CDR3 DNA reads TGTGCCACCACCGGGACAGCTACCTATGGCTACACCTTC.

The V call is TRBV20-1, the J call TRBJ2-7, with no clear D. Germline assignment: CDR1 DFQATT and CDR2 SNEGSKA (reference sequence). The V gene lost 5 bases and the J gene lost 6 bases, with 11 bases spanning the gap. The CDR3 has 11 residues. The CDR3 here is CSAGRRSEQYF. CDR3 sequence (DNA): TGCAGTGCTGGAAGGCGGAGCGAGCAGTACTTC.

CDR3 region: CASSLVTENEQFF. In DNA, the CDR3 is TGTGCCAGCAGCTTAGTGACAGAAAATGAGCAGTTCTTC. This rearrangement joins TRBV11-3 to TRBJ2-1; D possibly corresponds to TRBD1 (5 bases). The CDR3 contains 13 residues. Germline CDR1 SGHNT, CDR2 YENEEA. The germline V and J ends were trimmed by 1 base and 7 bases, with 8 bases remaining between them. The complete variable domain, with remaining parts taken from reference TRBV11-3 and TRBJ2-1, reads EAGVVQSPRYKIIEKKQPVAFWCNPISGHNTLYWYLQNLGQGPELLIRYENEEAVDDSQLPKDRFSAERLKGVDSTLKIQPAELGDSAVYLCASSLVTENEQFFGPGTRLTVL.

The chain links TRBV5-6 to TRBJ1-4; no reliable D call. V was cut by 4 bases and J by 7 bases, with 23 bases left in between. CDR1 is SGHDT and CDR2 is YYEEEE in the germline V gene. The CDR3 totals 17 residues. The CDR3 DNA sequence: TGTGCCAGCAGCGTCGGTGGGGTTACAGCAGAGGGTGAAAAACTGTTTTTT. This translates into CASSVGGVTAEGEKLFF. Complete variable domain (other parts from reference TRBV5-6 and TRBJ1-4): DAGVTQSPTHLIKTRGQQVTLRCSPKSGHDTVSWYQQALGQGPQFIFQYYEEEERQRGNFPDRFSGHQFPNYSSELNVNALLLGDSALYLCASSVGGVTAEGEKLFFGSGTQLSVL.

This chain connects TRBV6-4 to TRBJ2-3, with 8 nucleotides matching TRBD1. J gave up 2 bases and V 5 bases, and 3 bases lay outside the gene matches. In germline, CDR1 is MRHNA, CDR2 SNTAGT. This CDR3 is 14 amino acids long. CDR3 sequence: CASSQTGDTDTQYF. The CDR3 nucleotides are TGTGCCAGCAGTCAGACAGGGGACACAGATACGCAGTATTTT.

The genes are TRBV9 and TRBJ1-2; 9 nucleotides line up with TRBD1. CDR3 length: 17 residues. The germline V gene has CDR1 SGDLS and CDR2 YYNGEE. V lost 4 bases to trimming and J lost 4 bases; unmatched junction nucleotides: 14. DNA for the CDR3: TGTGCCAGCAGCCCCCGGACAGGGGCACTTCGATGCTATGGCTACACCTTC. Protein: CASSPRTGALRCYGYTF.

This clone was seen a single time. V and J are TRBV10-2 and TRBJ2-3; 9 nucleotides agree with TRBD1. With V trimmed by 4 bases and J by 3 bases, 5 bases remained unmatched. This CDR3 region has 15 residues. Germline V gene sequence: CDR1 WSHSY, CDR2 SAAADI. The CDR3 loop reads CASSVRDRATDTQYF. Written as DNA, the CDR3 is TGCGCCAGCAGTGTGAGGGACAGGGCAACAGATACGCAGTATTTT.

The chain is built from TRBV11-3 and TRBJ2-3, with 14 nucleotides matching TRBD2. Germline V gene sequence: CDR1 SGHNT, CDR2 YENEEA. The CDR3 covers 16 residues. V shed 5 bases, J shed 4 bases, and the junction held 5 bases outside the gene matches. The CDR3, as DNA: TGTGCCAGCAGCGCTAGACTAGCGGGGGGGCCAGATACGCAGTATTTT. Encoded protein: CASSARLAGGPDTQYF.

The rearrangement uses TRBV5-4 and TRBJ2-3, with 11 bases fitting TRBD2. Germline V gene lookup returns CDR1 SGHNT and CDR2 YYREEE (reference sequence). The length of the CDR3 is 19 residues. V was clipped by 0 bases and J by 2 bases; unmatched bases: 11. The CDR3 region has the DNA TGTGCCAGCAGCTTGGGAGGTTTGTCGACTAGCGGGAACACAGATACGCAGTATTTT. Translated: CASSLGGLSTSGNTDTQYF.

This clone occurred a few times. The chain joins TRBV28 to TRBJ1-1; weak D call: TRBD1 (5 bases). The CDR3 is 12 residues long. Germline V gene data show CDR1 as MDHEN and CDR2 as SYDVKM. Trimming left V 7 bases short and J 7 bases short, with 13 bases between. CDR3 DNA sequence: TGTGCCAGCACTGACAGCGAACGTGAAGCTTTCTTT. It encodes CASTDSEREAFF.

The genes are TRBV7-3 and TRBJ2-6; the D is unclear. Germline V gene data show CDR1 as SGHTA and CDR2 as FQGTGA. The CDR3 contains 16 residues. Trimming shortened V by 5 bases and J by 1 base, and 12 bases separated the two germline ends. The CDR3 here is CASSVRLVSGANVLTF. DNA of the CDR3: TGTGCCAGCAGCGTACGCCTAGTGTCTGGGGCCAACGTCCTGACTTTC.

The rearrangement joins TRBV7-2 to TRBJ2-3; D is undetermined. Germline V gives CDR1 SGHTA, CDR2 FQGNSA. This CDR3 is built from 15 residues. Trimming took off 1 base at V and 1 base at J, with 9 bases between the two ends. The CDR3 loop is CASSLEVQGTDTQYF. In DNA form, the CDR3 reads TGTGCCAGCAGCTTAGAGGTGCAGGGCACAGATACGCAGTATTTT.

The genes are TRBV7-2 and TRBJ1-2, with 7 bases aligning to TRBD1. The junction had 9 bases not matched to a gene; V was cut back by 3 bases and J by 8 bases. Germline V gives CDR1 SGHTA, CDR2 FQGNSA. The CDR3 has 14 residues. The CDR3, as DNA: TGTGCCAGCAGCTTGACGAAGGGGGCGGGAGGCTACACCTTC. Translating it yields CASSLTKGAGGYTF.

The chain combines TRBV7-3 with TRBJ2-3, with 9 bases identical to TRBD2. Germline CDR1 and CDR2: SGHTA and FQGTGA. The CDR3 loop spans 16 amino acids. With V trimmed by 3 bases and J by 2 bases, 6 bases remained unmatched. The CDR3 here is CASSFRRGGNTDTQYF. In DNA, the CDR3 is TGTGCCAGCAGCTTTCGGCGGGGGGGGAACACAGATACGCAGTATTTT.

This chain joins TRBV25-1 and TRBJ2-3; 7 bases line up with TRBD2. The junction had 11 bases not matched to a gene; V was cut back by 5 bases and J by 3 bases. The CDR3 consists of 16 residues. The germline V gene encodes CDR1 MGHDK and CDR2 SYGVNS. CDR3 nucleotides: TGTGCCAGCAGTACCCGGGACTACAAAATGACAGATACGCAGTATTTT. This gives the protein CASSTRDYKMTDTQYF.

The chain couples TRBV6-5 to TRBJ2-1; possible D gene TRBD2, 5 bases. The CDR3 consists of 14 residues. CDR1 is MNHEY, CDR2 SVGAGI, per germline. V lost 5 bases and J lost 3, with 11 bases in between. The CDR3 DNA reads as TGTGCCAGCAGTAGGACTTGGGGCTACAATGAGCAGTTCTTC. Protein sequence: CASSRTWGYNEQFF.

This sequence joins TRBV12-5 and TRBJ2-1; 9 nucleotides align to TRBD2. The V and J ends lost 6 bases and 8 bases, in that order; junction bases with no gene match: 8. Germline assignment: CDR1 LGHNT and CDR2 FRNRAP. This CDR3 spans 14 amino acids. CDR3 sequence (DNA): TGTGCTAGTGGCCCACCGGGACTAGCAGATGAGCAGTTCTTC. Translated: CASGPPGLADEQFF.

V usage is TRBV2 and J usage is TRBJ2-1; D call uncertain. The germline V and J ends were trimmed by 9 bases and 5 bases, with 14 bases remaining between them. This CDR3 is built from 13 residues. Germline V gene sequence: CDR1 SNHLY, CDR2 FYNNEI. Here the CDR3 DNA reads TGTGCCAGTGGCACAGCCTTTGACAATGAGCAGTTCTTC. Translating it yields CASGTAFDNEQFF.

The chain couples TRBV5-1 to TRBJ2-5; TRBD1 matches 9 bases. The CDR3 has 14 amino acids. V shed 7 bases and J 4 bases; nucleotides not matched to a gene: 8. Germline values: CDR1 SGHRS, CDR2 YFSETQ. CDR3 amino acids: CASAPRQGGETQYF. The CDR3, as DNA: TGCGCCAGCGCTCCCAGACAGGGGGGAGAGACCCAGTACTTC.

CDR3 loop: CASSARTGLFSNSPLHF. CDR3 coding DNA: TGTGCCAGCAGTGCCCGGACAGGGCTATTTTCTAATTCACCCCTCCACTTT. This chain joins TRBV6-1 and TRBJ1-6; 8 nucleotides agree with TRBD1. The CDR3 length is 17 residues. V was pared by 4 bases and J by 6 bases, with 11 bases of the junction left unmatched. Per germline, CDR1 MNHNS and CDR2 SASEGT.

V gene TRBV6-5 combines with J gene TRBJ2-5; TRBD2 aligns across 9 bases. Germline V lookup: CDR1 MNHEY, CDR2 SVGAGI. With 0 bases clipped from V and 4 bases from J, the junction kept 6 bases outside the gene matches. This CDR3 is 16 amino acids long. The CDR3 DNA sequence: TGTGCCAGCAGTTACTCCCAACCGACTAGCGGAGAGACCCAGTACTTC. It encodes CASSYSQPTSGETQYF.

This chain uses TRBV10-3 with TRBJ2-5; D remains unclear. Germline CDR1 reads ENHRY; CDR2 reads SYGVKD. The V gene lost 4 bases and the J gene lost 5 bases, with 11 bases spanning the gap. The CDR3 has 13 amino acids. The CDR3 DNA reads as TGTGCCATCAGTGCGTATCCAGCGGAGACCCAGTACTTC. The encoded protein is CAISAYPAETQYF.